This T cell receptor (beta chain) was retrieved from a study of technical replicates of blood from four donors. The method was immunoSEQ multiplex PCR; TCRdb's version includes in-frame clones alone and lacks a portion of them. Among 65,000 to 80,000 clones listed, roughly 91% were seen once. Germline CDR1 is LNHDA and CDR2 is SQIVND (reference sequence). The length of the CDR3 is 16 residues. V lost 5 bases, J lost 5 bases, and 10 bases stayed unmatched. Sequenced sample: T cells isolated from PBMCs. This chain uses TRBV19 with TRBJ1-4; TRBD1 matches at 8 bases. This TCR came from a human donor in good health. This chain's CDR3 is CASSLHSTGENEKLFF. CDR3 in DNA: TGTGCCAGTAGTCTTCACTCGACAGGGGAAAATGAAAAACTGTTTTTT.